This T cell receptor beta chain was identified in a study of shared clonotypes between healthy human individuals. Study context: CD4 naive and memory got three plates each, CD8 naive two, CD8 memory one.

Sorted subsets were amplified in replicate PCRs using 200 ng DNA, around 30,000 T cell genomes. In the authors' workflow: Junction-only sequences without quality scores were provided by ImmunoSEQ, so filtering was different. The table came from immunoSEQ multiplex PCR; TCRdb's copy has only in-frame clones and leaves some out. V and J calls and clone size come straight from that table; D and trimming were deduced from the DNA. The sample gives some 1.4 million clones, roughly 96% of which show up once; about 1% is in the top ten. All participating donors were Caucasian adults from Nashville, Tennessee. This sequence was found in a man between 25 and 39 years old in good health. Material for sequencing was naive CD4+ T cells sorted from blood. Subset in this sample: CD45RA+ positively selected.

CDR3 residues: CASSISGGPSYEQYF. For the CDR3, the DNA is TGTGCCAGTAGTATCTCCGGGGGGCCAAGCTACGAGCAGTACTTC. The chain couples TRBV19 to TRBJ2-7; TRBD2 might be the D (7 bases). CDR1 and CDR2 (germline): LNHDA, SQIVND (reference sequence). This CDR3 is built from 15 residues. V shed 3 bases and J shed 3 bases, with 15 bases lying between them.